In this sample, the clone carrying this TCR beta chain turned up many times. Its antigen is as yet unknown. The CDR3 consists of 16 residues. V dropped 3 bases and J dropped 4; count of bases not matched to a gene: 7. Researchers amplified the TCR beta CDR3 regions from RNA transcripts. An initial round of RT-PCR targeting the TCR CDR3 relied on the HTBI primer set. TCRdb re-analysed the multiplex PCR reads in MiXCR, keeping a single row per CDR3 protein. The sample consists of roughly 180,000 distinct CDR3 sequences, about 17% of them appearing once. This sample stems from a study of T cells in Graves' hyperthyroidism and ophthalmopathy. Turning to the study itself: Any treatment followed the collection of peripheral blood at initial diagnosis. Overall study findings and caveats: Using 13 V-J features, a model discriminated ophthalmopathy from stable hyperthyroidism. Most thyroid clonotypes that were expanded above 0.001 also turned up in blood.

Researchers defined stable Graves' hyperthyroidism as no ophthalmopathy progression within 18 months. Sequences were obtained from blood. This clonotype originated in a woman in her fifties or sixties with Graves' hyperthyroidism. The rearrangement uses TRBV12-3 or TRBV12-4 and TRBJ2-1; 9 bases line up with TRBD2. Here the CDR3 reads CASSLSDSGGYNEQFF. Here the CDR3 DNA reads TGTGCCAGCAGTTTGAGTGATAGCGGGGGATACAATGAGCAGTTCTTC.